These 11 T cell receptor beta chains were all obtained from the same sample, sequenced in a study of PD-L1 blockade in urothelial cancer. Sequencing was performed with immunoSEQ multiplex PCR; in TCRdb, only in-frame clones are kept and a portion is missing. The sample records 90,000 to 120,000 clones, about 91% being singletons. Here the sequenced sample was PBMCs, taken around atezolizumab (anti-PD-L1) treatment. These receptors all come from a woman older than 75 with urothelial cancer.

The CDR3 DNA is TGTGCCAGTAGGACAACTAGCGGGAGCTCGAATTACGAGCAGTACTTC. Protein product: CASRTTSGSSNYEQYF. This chain uses TRBV19 with TRBJ2-7, with 11 bases matching TRBD2. The CDR3 consists of 16 residues. The V gene end was trimmed by 6 bases and the J gene end by 4 bases; junction bases not matched to a gene: 11. Germline CDR1 is LNHDA and CDR2 is SQIVND (reference sequence). The full variable domain, completed using reference TRBV19 and TRBJ2-7, is DGGITQSPKYLFRKEGQNVTLSCEQNLNHDAMYWYRQDPGQGLRLIYYSQIVNDFQKGDIAEGYSVSREKKESFPLTVTSAQKNPTAFYLCASRTTSGSSNYEQYFGPGTRLTVT.

As for this clone: Because the CDR3's place on the DNA is in doubt, the DNA is left out and the CDR3 is given as listed by TCRdb. The rearrangement links TRBV28 to TRBJ1-5. Per the germline V gene, CDR1 is MDHEN and CDR2 is SYDVKM. The CDR3 is 18 residues long, ends included. This CDR3 is CASSTSMWGREAGQPQHF.

In nucleotides, the CDR3 is TGTGCCACCTTACGACAGACCAACACAGATACGCAGTATTTT. It encodes CATLRQTNTDTQYF. The V call is TRBV10-3, the J call TRBJ2-3; D may be TRBD1 (5 bases). V gave up 10 bases and J gave up 2 bases, with 16 bases separating them. Per the germline V gene, CDR1 is ENHRY and CDR2 is SYGVKD. The length of the CDR3 is 14 residues.

The chain combines TRBV5-1 with TRBJ1-5; 9 bases are a match to TRBD1. After removal of 0 bases from V and 3 bases from J, the junction contained 4 bases not matched to a gene. This CDR3 region has 16 residues. Germline V gene data show CDR1 as SGHRS and CDR2 as YFSETQ. The CDR3 nucleotides read TGCGCCAGCAGCTTGGATGGACAGGGGAACAATCAGCCCCAGCATTTT. It encodes CASSLDGQGNNQPQHF.

J is TRBJ2-3 and V is TRBV7-9; D possibly corresponds to TRBD2 (6 bases). CDR1 and CDR2 (germline): SEHNR, FQNEAQ (reference sequence). CDR3 size: 14 residues. V was cut by 1 base and J by 5 bases, with 10 bases left in between. Written as DNA, the CDR3 is TGTGCCAGCAGCTTAGTCCAGGGAGGAGATACGCAGTATTTT. Its protein product is CASSLVQGGDTQYF.

This chain joins TRBV27 and TRBJ2-7; 10 bases map to TRBD2. V was pared by 6 bases and J by 2 bases, with 4 bases of the junction left unmatched. This CDR3 is built from 14 residues. CDR1 is MNHEY and CDR2 is SMNVEV in the germline V gene (reference sequence). CDR3 amino acids: CASRPGLAAYEQYF. CDR3 coding DNA: TGTGCCAGCAGACCCGGACTAGCGGCCTACGAGCAGTACTTC.

J is TRBJ2-7 and V is TRBV2, with D possibly being TRBD1 (6 bases). Trimming removed 6 bases from V and 2 bases from J, with 17 bases in between. There are 15 residues in the CDR3. CDR1 is SNHLY and CDR2 is FYNNEI in the germline V gene. For the CDR3, the DNA is TGTGCCAGCAGCCCTAGACAGGCGTCAACCTACGAGCAGTACTTC. Translated, it gives CASSPRQASTYEQYF.

V is TRBV4-1 and J is TRBJ2-1; 8 nucleotides line up with TRBD1. The CDR3 contains 13 residues. Unmatched junction bases numbered 4, after V lost 0 bases and J lost 12 bases. CDR1 MGHRA and CDR2 YSYEKL come from the germline V gene. The CDR3 sequence: CASSQEDRARQFF. CDR3 nucleotide sequence: TGCGCCAGCAGCCAAGAGGACAGGGCGAGGCAGTTCTTC.

CDR3 protein: CASSFPGETQYF. As DNA, the CDR3 is TGTGCCAGCAGTTTCCCGGGGGAGACCCAGTACTTC. The chain links TRBV27 to TRBJ2-5, with D possibly matching TRBD2 (5 bases). Deletions cut 3 bases from V and 5 bases from J, with 7 bases between. CDR1 MNHEY and CDR2 SMNVEV come from the germline V gene (reference sequence). The CDR3 length is 12 residues.

V is TRBV7-2 and J is TRBJ2-4; D remains unclear. The CDR3 has 13 amino acids. Trimming left V 1 base short and J 5 bases short, with 6 bases between. Germline values: CDR1 SGHTA, CDR2 FQGNSA. The CDR3 region has the DNA TGTGCCAGCAGCTTAGGGTGGCAAAACATTCAGTACTTC. It encodes CASSLGWQNIQYF.

The CDR3 spells CASSYQAGLGYEQYF. DNA of the CDR3: TGTGCCAGCAGCTATCAAGCGGGATTGGGCTACGAGCAGTACTTC. V is TRBV7-2 and J is TRBJ2-7; 7 bases map to TRBD2. Looked up from germline, CDR1 is SGHTA and CDR2 is FQGNSA. This CDR3 is built from 15 residues. V dropped 4 bases and J dropped 3; count of bases not matched to a gene: 9.